This passage covers 17 T cell receptor beta chains from one sample sequenced in a study of shared clonotypes between healthy human individuals. Profiling relied on immunoSEQ multiplex PCR, and the TCRdb table lists in-frame clones only, not all of them. The sample holds 2 million to 2.5 million clones, under 97% seen once. Sequenced sample: naive CD4+ T cells sorted from blood. Indicated subset: CD45RA+ positively selected. Every receptor here comes from a man aged 18 to 29 in good health.

The chain is built from TRBV5-1 and TRBJ1-1; perhaps TRBD1 as D (5 bases). Germline assignment: CDR1 SGHRS and CDR2 YFSETQ. Trimming left V 4 bases short and J 2 bases short, with 18 bases between. This CDR3 comprises 16 residues. The CDR3 DNA sequence: TGCGCCAGCAGCCATCAGGGACCAAGTTTTAACACTGAAGCTTTCTTT. It specifies CASSHQGPSFNTEAFF.

The chain employs TRBV28 and TRBJ2-2; 7 bases agree with TRBD2. The germline CDR1 and CDR2 sequences are MDHEN and SYDVKM. The CDR3 runs 15 residues. With V trimmed by 1 base and J by 3 bases, 2 bases remained unmatched. CDR3 in DNA: TGTGCCAGCAGTTTATCGCTAGCGGACACCGGGGAGCTGTTTTTT. It specifies CASSLSLADTGELFF. The full variable domain, its missing parts supplied by reference TRBV28 and TRBJ2-2, is DVKVTQSSRYLVKRTGEKVFLECVQDMDHENMFWYRQDPGLGLRLIYFSYDVKMKEKGDIPEGYSVSREKKERFSLILESASTNQTSMYLCASSLSLADTGELFFGEGSRLTVL.

The V call is TRBV11-2, the J call TRBJ2-7; D gene ambiguous. With 1 base removed from V and 4 bases from J, the gap between germline ends came to 11 bases. This CDR3 has 14 residues. Per germline, CDR1 SGHAT and CDR2 FQNNGV. Written as DNA, the CDR3 is TGTGCCAGCAGCTTAGGTTCGGGTCAGTACGAGCAGTACTTC. Its protein product is CASSLGSGQYEQYF.

The chain couples TRBV5-1 to TRBJ2-7; TRBD1 agrees at 12 bases. The J segment lost 3 bases and the V segment lost 4 bases, leaving 2 bases of the junction unmatched. Germline V gene lookup returns CDR1 SGHRS and CDR2 YFSETQ. The CDR3 is 14 amino acids. CDR3 in DNA: TGCGCCAGCAGCGGGGACAGGGGGCTCTACGAGCAGTACTTC. Translating gives CASSGDRGLYEQYF.

The chain has TRBV18 and TRBJ2-1, with 7 bases identical to TRBD2. The CDR3 loop spans 16 amino acids. The germline V gene encodes CDR1 KGHSH and CDR2 LQKENI. V was clipped by 6 bases and J by 6 bases; unmatched bases: 14. Here the CDR3 reads CASSARGAGTLNEQFF. CDR3 DNA: TGTGCCAGCTCCGCGCGAGGAGCGGGGACCCTCAATGAGCAGTTCTTC.

The rearrangement joins TRBV30 to TRBJ2-2; D is ambiguous. Germline V gene data show CDR1 as GTSNPN and CDR2 as SVGIG (reference sequence). V dropped 2 bases and J dropped 7 bases, with 8 bases sitting between them. This CDR3 is built from 12 residues. This CDR3 reads CAWSSANGELFF. Written as DNA, the CDR3 is TGTGCCTGGAGTAGTGCGAACGGGGAGCTGTTTTTT.

The chain uses TRBV7-2 and TRBJ1-2; 9 bases are shared with TRBD1. This CDR3 contains 15 residues. From germline, CDR1 is SGHTA and CDR2 FQGNSA. With V trimmed by 5 bases and J by 8 bases, 12 bases remained unmatched. CDR3 sequence: CASSPGGQGFGGYTF. CDR3 in DNA: TGTGCCAGCAGCCCCGGGGGACAGGGTTTCGGAGGCTACACCTTC.

This sequence joins TRBV7-8 and TRBJ2-7, with a weak D call TRBD2 (6 bases). This CDR3 has 13 amino acids. Deletions cut 8 bases from V and 6 bases from J, with 17 bases between. In germline, CDR1 is SGHVS, CDR2 FQNEAQ. CDR3 DNA sequence: TGTGCCAGCTGGCAGGGCCCCGGGGGCGAGCAGTACTTC. Amino acids: CASWQGPGGEQYF.

The sample holds one count of this clone. This chain uses TRBV11-2 with TRBJ1-4, with D perhaps TRBD1 (6 bases). Germline V gene data show CDR1 as SGHAT and CDR2 as FQNNGV. Trimming cost V 3 bases and J 11 bases, with 10 bases left between them. The CDR3 contains 12 residues. CDR3: CASSFQGWKLFF. The CDR3 DNA reads as TGTGCCAGCAGCTTTCAGGGGTGGAAACTGTTTTTT.

The rearrangement uses TRBV2 and TRBJ2-7; D is unclear. V was cut by 10 bases and J by 6 bases, with 19 bases left in between. The CDR3 contains 13 residues. From germline, CDR1 is SNHLY and CDR2 FYNNEI. Here the CDR3 DNA reads TGTGCCAACTCAATAGACACCTATGGCGAGCAGTACTTC. This encodes CANSIDTYGEQYF.

This chain uses TRBV5-4 with TRBJ2-5, with D unresolved. Germline CDR1 reads SGHNT; CDR2 reads YYREEE (reference sequence). This CDR3 has 16 amino acids. V was pared by 0 bases and J by 2 bases, with 14 bases between. This CDR3 reads CASSLGPQVSQETQYF. DNA of the CDR3: TGTGCCAGCAGCTTGGGGCCTCAGGTTTCGCAAGAGACCCAGTACTTC. Full variable domain (outside the CDR3, taken from reference TRBV5-4 and TRBJ2-5): ETGVTQSPTHLIKTRGQQVTLRCSSQSGHNTVSWYQQALGQGPQFIFQYYREEENGRGNFPPRFSGLQFPNYSSELNVNALELDDSALYLCASSLGPQVSQETQYFGPGTRLLVL.

This sequence joins TRBV11-2 and TRBJ2-4; D is unclear. Trimming removed 0 bases at V and 1 base at J, with 13 bases between. CDR3 length equals 17 residues. CDR1 SGHAT and CDR2 FQNNGV come from the germline V gene. The CDR3 here is CASSLEAQPRAKNIQYF. The CDR3 bases are TGTGCCAGCAGCTTAGAGGCGCAGCCTAGGGCCAAAAACATTCAGTACTTC.

The CDR3 protein is CSATSLFEQFF. The CDR3, as DNA: TGCAGTGCTACTAGTTTGTTTGAGCAGTTCTTC. The chain links TRBV20-1 to TRBJ2-1; no firm D call. Deletions cut 4 bases from V and 9 bases from J, with 10 bases between. The CDR3 is made up of 11 amino acids. Germline V gives CDR1 DFQATT, CDR2 SNEGSKA (reference sequence).

The chain couples TRBV6-1 to TRBJ2-7; D is unclear. Trimming stripped 1 base from V and 4 bases from J, with 14 bases between. Germline loops: CDR1 MNHNS, CDR2 SASEGT. The CDR3 is made up of 15 amino acids. CDR3 loop: CASSEGWGVPYEQYF. The CDR3 DNA follows: TGTGCCAGCAGTGAAGGGTGGGGTGTCCCTTACGAGCAGTACTTC.

The rearrangement links TRBV5-1 to TRBJ2-7; D unclear. Germline-derived CDR1 and CDR2 are SGHRS and YFSETQ. The germline V and J ends were trimmed by 4 bases and 7 bases, with 21 bases remaining between them. The length of the CDR3 is 15 residues. CDR3 DNA: TGCGCCAGCAGCGTAGCCGCCGGACCCTCGGAAGAGCAGTACTTC. It is translated as CASSVAAGPSEEQYF.

This chain joins TRBV2 and TRBJ1-3, with no clear D. V was shortened by 7 bases and J by 2 bases, with 9 bases between the two germline ends. Germline CDR1 reads SNHLY; CDR2 reads FYNNEI. The CDR3 is made up of 13 amino acids. In DNA form, the CDR3 reads TGTGCCAGCAATGGATACCCTGGAAACACCATATATTTT. It is translated as CASNGYPGNTIYF.

This chain uses TRBV7-3 with TRBJ2-7, with 10 bases matching TRBD1. With 5 bases clipped from V and 2 bases from J, the junction kept 6 bases outside the gene matches. This CDR3 contains 15 residues. CDR1 and CDR2 (germline): SGHTA, FQGTGA. The chain's CDR3 is CASSTSGTGAYEQYF. The CDR3, as DNA: TGTGCCAGCAGCACCTCCGGGACAGGGGCCTACGAGCAGTACTTC.